Listed here are 21 T cell receptor beta chains from one sample, sequenced in a study of blood T cell dynamics during melanoma immunotherapy. Indicated time point: pre-treatment baseline. Clones were sequenced by immunoSEQ multiplex PCR, and TCRdb holds only the in-frame ones, with some missing. The sample lists over 8,000 clones, around 83% seen once, with approximately 9.8% in the top ten. Source: blood, taken from a patient treated with checkpoint blockade. Receptors were obtained from a human donor with melanoma.

The rearrangement links TRBV19 to TRBJ1-5; 7 bases match TRBD1. With V trimmed by 4 bases and J by 5 bases, 11 bases remained unmatched. The germline gives CDR1 LNHDA, CDR2 SQIVND (reference sequence). The CDR3 has 16 residues. CDR3 in DNA: TGTGCCAGTAGTACTAGACAGGGTAGTAACGATCAGCCCCAGCATTTT. Protein: CASSTRQGSNDQPQHF.

This chain connects TRBV19 to TRBJ1-5, with 12 bases matching TRBD1. V gave up 4 bases and J gave up 5 bases; unmatched junction bases: 12. The CDR3 is made up of 18 amino acids. The germline V gene has CDR1 LNHDA and CDR2 SQIVND (reference sequence). The CDR3 DNA sequence: TGTGCCAGTAGTAGGAATATACCGGGACAGGGGGCCCATCAGCCCCAGCATTTT. Its protein product is CASSRNIPGQGAHQPQHF.

The chain joins TRBV29-1 to TRBJ2-1; possibly TRBD1 for D (7 bases). CDR1 is SQVTM and CDR2 is ANQGSEA in the germline V gene. The length of the CDR3 is 13 residues. With 4 bases removed from V and 9 bases from J, the gap between germline ends came to 16 bases. CDR3 nucleotides: TGCAGCGTTGTAGGCGGGACAGTTAGTGAGCAGTTCTTC. It is translated as CSVVGGTVSEQFF.

The V call is TRBV7-2, the J call TRBJ2-5; D not certain. This CDR3 is 13 amino acids long. Germline CDR1 reads SGHTA; CDR2 reads FQGNSA. V lost 5 bases to trimming and J lost 6 bases, with 13 bases between them. CDR3 in DNA: TGTGCCAGCAGCGTTCCCGCCGGGCAGACCCAGTACTTC. It codes for CASSVPAGQTQYF.

The chain carries TRBV6-1 and TRBJ1-5; 9 bases align to TRBD1. This CDR3 has 15 amino acids. J was trimmed by 4 bases and V by 6 bases; bases with no gene match: 7. Per the germline V gene, CDR1 is MNHNS and CDR2 is SASEGT. The CDR3: CASRVQGALNQPQHF. CDR3 bases: TGTGCCAGCAGAGTACAGGGGGCCCTGAATCAGCCCCAGCATTTT.

The chain couples TRBV5-4 to TRBJ2-2, with D tentatively TRBD1 or TRBD2 (5 bases each). The CDR3 contains 15 residues. The V and J ends lost 4 bases and 0 bases respectively, with 10 bases between them. CDR1 SGHNT and CDR2 YYREEE come from the germline V gene (reference sequence). The CDR3 spells CASSPGTANTGELFF. In DNA form, the CDR3 reads TGTGCCAGCAGCCCCGGGACCGCGAACACCGGGGAGCTGTTTTTT.

The rearrangement uses TRBV5-1 and TRBJ2-7; D gene unclear. CDR1 and CDR2 from the germline V gene are SGHRS and YFSETQ. Trimming stripped 4 bases from V and 4 bases from J, with 15 bases between. The CDR3 sequence is 14 residues long. As DNA, the CDR3 is TGCGCCAGCAGCCCTCGAGGTCCTACGTACGAGCAGTACTTC. Encoded protein: CASSPRGPTYEQYF.

The J gene is TRBJ1-1, the V gene TRBV5-1; D not resolved. The CDR3 loop spans 12 amino acids. Trimming shortened V by 2 bases and J by 1 base, and 3 bases separated the two germline ends. CDR1 and CDR2 (germline): SGHRS, YFSETQ. As DNA, the CDR3 is TGCGCCAGCAGCTTTGGGAACACTGAAGCTTTCTTT. It is translated as CASSFGNTEAFF.

The rearrangement joins TRBV6-5 to TRBJ2-7; D may be TRBD1 (5 bases). Looked up from germline, CDR1 is MNHEY and CDR2 is SVGAGI. V lost 7 bases to trimming and J lost 2 bases, with 9 bases between them. This CDR3 spans 12 amino acids. CDR3 protein: CASIGEPYEQYF. In DNA, the CDR3 is TGTGCCAGCATAGGGGAACCCTACGAGCAGTACTTC.

The gene calls are TRBV18 and TRBJ2-5, with D maybe TRBD2 (5 bases). V lost 0 bases and J lost 5, with 16 bases in between. Germline CDR1 and CDR2: KGHSH and LQKENI. This CDR3 is built from 16 residues. The DNA of the CDR3 is TGTGCCAGCTCACCACCCTCTACGGGATACGACGAGACCCAGTACTTC. Translated: CASSPPSTGYDETQYF.

This clone was recorded only once. The chain couples TRBV5-1 to TRBJ2-1, with D tentatively TRBD2 (6 bases). Germline values: CDR1 SGHRS, CDR2 YFSETQ. Trimming took off 5 bases at V and 4 bases at J, with 19 bases between the two ends. The CDR3 consists of 16 residues. CDR3 nucleotides: TGCGCCAGCAGGGATGCCCGGGCGGGAAAATACAATGAGCAGTTCTTC. As protein: CASRDARAGKYNEQFF. Full variable domain (remainder filled in from reference TRBV5-1 and TRBJ2-1): KAGVTQTPRYLIKTRGQQVTLSCSPISGHRSVSWYQQTPGQGLQFLFEYFSETQRNKGNFPGRFSGRQFSNSRSEMNVSTLELGDSALYLCASRDARAGKYNEQFFGPGTRLTVL.

This chain joins TRBV28 and TRBJ2-7; D gene unclear. V was clipped by 6 bases and J by 3 bases, with 9 bases between them. The CDR3 extends over 12 amino acids. Germline CDR1 is MDHEN and CDR2 is SYDVKM. The CDR3 sequence: CASSGSIYEQYF. The CDR3 DNA reads as TGTGCCAGCAGCGGGTCGATCTACGAGCAGTACTTC.

The V and J genes are TRBV4-3 and TRBJ2-5, with 9 bases identical to TRBD2. Germline V CDR1 and CDR2: LGHNA, YSLEER. CDR3 length: 15 residues. J was trimmed by 5 bases and V by 0 bases; bases with no gene match: 4. The DNA of the CDR3 is TGCGCCAGCAGCCAAGAGCGGGGGGGGTTGGAGACCCAGTACTTC. It is translated as CASSQERGGLETQYF.

The chain is built from TRBV4-2 and TRBJ2-3; D unclear. V was cut by 0 bases and J by 8 bases, with 12 bases left in between. The CDR3 contains 14 residues. Per the germline V gene, CDR1 is LGHNA and CDR2 is YNFKEQ. The CDR3 DNA follows: TGTGCCAGCAGCCAAGATCGAGGTAGTCGTACGCAGTATTTT. Encoded protein: CASSQDRGSRTQYF.

This sequence joins TRBV10-3 and TRBJ2-2; 11 bases align to TRBD2. The CDR3 covers 14 residues. Trimming cost V 10 bases and J 10 bases; bases outside gene matches: 11. Germline loops: CDR1 ENHRY, CDR2 SYGVKD. The CDR3 DNA sequence: TGTGCCACCTATAGCGGGAGGGCCGGGGAGGAGCTGTTTTTT. It translates to CATYSGRAGEELFF.

In this sample, this clone turned up a few times. CDR3 residues: CASSFSDYYEQYF. In nucleotides, the CDR3 is TGTGCCAGCAGTTTTTCAGACTACTACGAGCAGTACTTC. The chain joins TRBV2 to TRBJ2-7; D might be TRBD2 (5 bases). Germline V gives CDR1 SNHLY, CDR2 FYNNEI. The CDR3 is made up of 13 amino acids. The V gene lost 5 bases and the J gene lost 3 bases, with 11 bases spanning the gap. Together with reference TRBV2 and TRBJ2-7, the CDR3 gives the full variable domain: EPEVTQTPSHQVTQMGQEVILRCVPISNHLYFYWYRQILGQKVEFLVSFYNNEISEKSEIFDDQFSVERPDGSNFTLKIRSTKLEDSAMYFCASSFSDYYEQYFGPGTRLTVT.

The chain carries TRBV9 and TRBJ1-1; no firm D call. Germline CDR1 and CDR2: SGDLS and YYNGEE. The length of the CDR3 is 15 residues. Trimming left V 3 bases short and J 2 bases short, with 14 bases between. This CDR3 reads CASSAESLPNTEAFF. The CDR3 DNA sequence: TGTGCCAGCAGCGCCGAGTCCCTGCCCAACACTGAAGCTTTCTTT.

The V call is TRBV6-1, the J call TRBJ2-7; D gene uncertain. The CDR3 consists of 12 residues. Germline assignment: CDR1 MNHNS and CDR2 SASEGT. The ends were cut back, 4 bases at V and 7 bases at J, with 11 bases in the middle. Here the CDR3 DNA reads TGTGCCAGCAGTGGCCCCTACAAAGAGCAGTACTTC. This gives the protein CASSGPYKEQYF.

The chain is built from TRBV6-1 and TRBJ2-2, with D unresolved. This CDR3 has 13 residues. Germline V gives CDR1 MNHNS, CDR2 SASEGT. Trimming removed 2 bases at V and 5 bases at J, with 6 bases between. Here the CDR3 reads CASSEMRTGELFF. The CDR3 DNA follows: TGTGCCAGCAGTGAAATGAGGACCGGGGAGCTGTTTTTT.

This clone came up once. The V and J genes are TRBV5-8 and TRBJ2-5; TRBD2 matches at 10 bases. J was trimmed by 1 base and V by 6 bases; bases with no gene match: 6. Germline V gene data show CDR1 as SGHTS and CDR2 as YDEGEE. The CDR3 loop spans 15 amino acids. The CDR3 nucleotides are TGTGCCAGCAATCTAGCGGGAGTAAGCCAAGAGACCCAGTACTTC. Amino acid sequence: CASNLAGVSQETQYF. Complete variable domain (other parts from reference TRBV5-8 and TRBJ2-5): EAGVTQSPTHLIKTRGQQATLRCSPISGHTSVYWYQQALGLGLQFLLWYDEGEERNRGNFPPRFSGRQFPNYSSELNVNALELEDSALYLCASNLAGVSQETQYFGPGTRLLVL.

This chain links TRBV2 with TRBJ2-7; TRBD2 aligns across 9 bases. V lost 11 bases, J lost 0 bases, and 17 bases stayed unmatched. The CDR3 covers 17 residues. Germline V gene sequence: CDR1 SNHLY, CDR2 FYNNEI. For the CDR3, the DNA is TGTGCCGGGGCAGGGTTTAGCGGGGGCTTGAGCTCCTACGAGCAGTACTTC. Translated: CAGAGFSGGLSSYEQYF.